The clone carrying this T cell receptor beta chain was seen only a few times. Its antigen is not identified. Each sorted population was over 98% pure. The data belong to a study of beta chain features in type 1 diabetes. The study's findings and limits: Healthy donors had naive, central memory and Treg TCRB repertoires that appeared less similar than those seen among patients. The cDNA sequencing approach could over-represent high-TCR-expressing cells.

cDNA synthesis used the whole RNA isolate, giving expressed TCRB sequences. Only in-frame clones appear in the TCRdb table, and some are missing; sequencing was by immunoSEQ multiplex PCR. The sample records around 250,000 clones, 27% being singletons. The TCR originated in a man younger than 40 in good health. The specimen sequenced was central memory CD4+ T cells from blood.

DNA of the CDR3: TGCAGCGTTGAGGGCAGCAGGGGGCAGTTCTTC. This gives the protein CSVEGSRGQFF. The V gene is TRBV29-1, the J gene TRBJ2-1; a weak D match, TRBD1 (6 bases). CDR3 length equals 11 residues. Deletions cut 3 bases from V and 12 bases from J, with 12 bases between. Germline lookup yields CDR1 SQVTM and CDR2 ANQGSEA.